Presented here are 7 T cell receptor beta chains from one specimen sequenced in a study of cytomegalovirus exposure and HLA in healthy donors. 60 Vbeta and 13 Jbeta primers were used in PCR. Here immunoSEQ multiplex PCR was the method, and the copy in TCRdb shows in-frame clones only, minus some. The sample lists 100,000 to 150,000 clones, around 69% occurring once. Sequenced sample: PBMCs. All receptors come from a human donor in good health.

V and J are TRBV6-1 and TRBJ2-7, with TRBD2 identical over 9 bases. V shed 2 bases, J shed 2 bases, and the junction held 4 bases outside the gene matches. The CDR3 has 15 residues. CDR1 MNHNS and CDR2 SASEGT come from the germline V gene. The CDR3 region is CASSERASGAYEQYF. The CDR3 bases are TGTGCCAGCAGTGAAAGGGCTAGCGGGGCCTACGAGCAGTACTTC.

The chain is built from TRBV11-2 and TRBJ1-1; D possibly corresponds to TRBD1 (5 bases). The CDR3 contains 15 residues. V lost 2 bases and J 2 bases, leaving 12 bases between the germline ends. The germline V gene has CDR1 SGHAT and CDR2 FQNNGV. This CDR3 reads CASSLKYRPNTEAFF. In nucleotides, the CDR3 is TGTGCCAGCAGCTTAAAATACAGGCCTAACACTGAAGCTTTCTTT.

V is TRBV28 and J is TRBJ1-2, with a weak D call TRBD1 (6 bases). The germline V gene has CDR1 MDHEN and CDR2 SYDVKM. CDR3 length: 12 residues. The V end was cut by 4 bases, the J end by 7 bases, with 10 bases between. CDR3 coding DNA: TGTGCCAGCAGTTCGATCAGGGGTGGCTACACCTTC. Encoded protein: CASSSIRGGYTF.

The V and J genes are TRBV7-8 and TRBJ1-4, with D uncertain. Trimming shortened V by 3 bases and J by 8 bases, and 10 bases separated the two germline ends. Germline lookup yields CDR1 SGHVS and CDR2 FQNEAQ. CDR3 length: 13 residues. In DNA form, the CDR3 reads TGTGCCAGCAGCTTGGGCAACCCCGAAAAACTGTTTTTT. Translated: CASSLGNPEKLFF.

The rearrangement links TRBV6-1 to TRBJ2-7; 10 nucleotides line up with TRBD2. Trimming removed 2 bases from V and 6 bases from J; junction bases left unmatched: 7. Germline V gene lookup returns CDR1 MNHNS and CDR2 SASEGT. The length of the CDR3 is 15 residues. Here the CDR3 DNA reads TGTGCCAGCAGTGAACGGGTAGCGGGGGGTTTCGAGCAGTACTTC. Amino acids: CASSERVAGGFEQYF.

The chain combines TRBV6-6 with TRBJ2-7; TRBD1 might be the D (5 bases). CDR1 and CDR2 (germline): MNHNY, SVGAGI (reference sequence). The CDR3 consists of 16 residues. Trimming removed 0 bases at V and 0 bases at J, with 12 bases between. CDR3 nucleotides: TGTGCCAGCAGTTACTCGTGGACACATAGCTCCTACGAGCAGTACTTC. Its translation: CASSYSWTHSSYEQYF.

The chain has TRBV18 and TRBJ1-1, with TRBD1 matching 11 bases. Germline V lookup: CDR1 KGHSH, CDR2 LQKENI. The CDR3 contains 16 residues. J was trimmed by 3 bases and V by 6 bases; bases with no gene match: 9. The CDR3 loop is CASSLEWTGGDTEAFF. The DNA of the CDR3 is TGTGCCAGCTCCCTCGAATGGACAGGGGGCGACACTGAAGCTTTCTTT.